Listed below are T cell receptor beta chains from one sample, sequenced in a study of T cell repertoires in cytomegalovirus infection. TCRdb passed the reads through MiXCR, listing each CDR3 protein once. Among approximately 150,000 distinct CDR3 sequences listed, about 6.1% were seen once. Sequencing used PBMCs. The receptors derive from a human donor in good health (CMV status not recorded). Some clones in this sample may be carry-over from other donors' samples. Each CDR3 is given with its conserved first and last residue. Each record gives: CDR3 DNA, CDR3 protein, clone size, J gene, CDR3 length, D gene, V gene. D genes are given only for firm matches. Part of the rows lack a size; the others show once, few, many or a class for expanded clones.

cdr3_nt: TGTGCCAGCAGCCGGACTAGCGGACTCTACGAGCAGTACTTC
cdr3_aa: CASSRTSGLYEQYF
clone_size: many
j_call: TRBJ2-7
cdr3_length: 14
d_call: TRBD2
v_call: TRBV6-1

cdr3_nt: TGTGCCAGCAGTCCTTGGTTTACTAGCGGGGAGGAGACCCAGTACTTC
cdr3_aa: CASSPWFTSGEETQYF
clone_size: many
j_call: TRBJ2-5
cdr3_length: 16
d_call: TRBD2
v_call: TRBV28

cdr3_nt: TGTGCCAGCAGTGTGGGACAGTTCTCTGGAAACACCATATATTTT
cdr3_aa: CASSVGQFSGNTIYF
clone_size: .
j_call: TRBJ1-3
cdr3_length: 15
d_call: TRBD1
v_call: TRBV2

cdr3_nt: TGTGCCAGCAGCAGCGGACTAGCGGGGAGTACCGGGGAGCTGTTTTTT
cdr3_aa: CASSSGLAGSTGELFF
clone_size: many
j_call: TRBJ2-2
cdr3_length: 16
d_call: TRBD2
v_call: TRBV7-9

cdr3_nt: TGTGCCAGCACCTTGCCCGGACGTGATACGCAGTATTTT
cdr3_aa: CASTLPGRDTQYF
clone_size: many
j_call: TRBJ2-3
cdr3_length: 13
d_call: .
v_call: TRBV6-1

cdr3_nt: TGTGCCAGCAGTGATATGGACCGGTCGGGTCAGCCCCAGCATTTT
cdr3_aa: CASSDMDRSGQPQHF
clone_size: many
j_call: TRBJ1-5
cdr3_length: 15
d_call: .
v_call: TRBV6-1

cdr3_nt: TGTGCCAGTAGTCAAGTAGGGGATAAAAACATTCAGTACTTC
cdr3_aa: CASSQVGDKNIQYF
clone_size: .
j_call: TRBJ2-4
cdr3_length: 14
d_call: .
v_call: TRBV19

cdr3_nt: TGTGCCAGCAGCTTAGACAGGAGATATATGAACACTGAAGCTTTCTTT
cdr3_aa: CASSLDRRYMNTEAFF
clone_size: many
j_call: TRBJ1-1
cdr3_length: 16
d_call: .
v_call: TRBV7-9

cdr3_nt: TGTGCCAGCAGCGAAGGGAGGGGGCTGCTCGAGCAGTACTTC
cdr3_aa: CASSEGRGLLEQYF
clone_size: many
j_call: TRBJ2-7
cdr3_length: 14
d_call: .
v_call: TRBV9

cdr3_nt: TGTGCCAGCAGCTTCGAGACTAGCGGGGGGGCGAAAGATACGCAGTATTTT
cdr3_aa: CASSFETSGGAKDTQYF
clone_size: many
j_call: TRBJ2-3
cdr3_length: 17
d_call: TRBD2
v_call: TRBV7-2

cdr3_nt: TGTGCCAGCAGCTCCCTAGCGGGGTCTGCTGAGACCCAGTACTTC
cdr3_aa: CASSSLAGSAETQYF
clone_size: many
j_call: TRBJ2-5
cdr3_length: 15
d_call: TRBD2
v_call: TRBV7-6

cdr3_nt: TGTGCCATCACTAGACTAGCGGGGGAGACTACGCAGTATTTT
cdr3_aa: CAITRLAGETTQYF
clone_size: many
j_call: TRBJ2-3
cdr3_length: 14
d_call: TRBD2
v_call: TRBV10-3

cdr3_nt: TGTGCCACCGGGACAGCCTACGAGCAGTACTTC
cdr3_aa: CATGTAYEQYF
clone_size: many
j_call: TRBJ2-7
cdr3_length: 11
d_call: TRBD1
v_call: TRBV6-1

cdr3_nt: TGTGCCAGCAGCTGGAGGACAGCATCGGGCTACACCTTC
cdr3_aa: CASSWRTASGYTF
clone_size: many
j_call: TRBJ1-2
cdr3_length: 13
d_call: .
v_call: TRBV7-9

cdr3_nt: TGTGCCAGCAGCCGCGGGTGGGGAGGCAATGAGCAGTTCTTC
cdr3_aa: CASSRGWGGNEQFF
clone_size: many
j_call: TRBJ2-1
cdr3_length: 14
d_call: .
v_call: TRBV7-2

cdr3_nt: TGTGCCAGCAGTAAGACCACGGGTTCCTACAATGAGGAGTTCTTC
cdr3_aa: CASSKTTGSYNEEFF
clone_size: .
j_call: TRBJ2-1
cdr3_length: 15
d_call: .
v_call: TRBV2

cdr3_nt: TGTGCCAGCAGTATGGCAGGGGGCGGTACTGAAGCTTTCTTT
cdr3_aa: CASSMAGGGTEAFF
clone_size: few
j_call: TRBJ1-1
cdr3_length: 14
d_call: TRBD1
v_call: TRBV28

cdr3_nt: TGTGCCAGTCAACAGGGGACCCCGAGCTCCTATAATTCACCCCTCCACTTT
cdr3_aa: CASQQGTPSSYNSPLHF
clone_size: many
j_call: TRBJ1-6
cdr3_length: 17
d_call: TRBD1
v_call: TRBV19

cdr3_nt: TGTGCCAGCAGACAAGGACTAGCGGGGTATCCGGAGACCCAGTACTTC
cdr3_aa: CASRQGLAGYPETQYF
clone_size: many
j_call: TRBJ2-5
cdr3_length: 16
d_call: TRBD2
v_call: TRBV6-2/TRBV6-3

cdr3_nt: TGTGCCAGCTCACCACAAATGACAGGAAATTCACCCCTCCACTTT
cdr3_aa: CASSPQMTGNSPLHF
clone_size: .
j_call: TRBJ1-6
cdr3_length: 15
d_call: .
v_call: TRBV18

cdr3_nt: TGTGCCAGCACCGGGGATGCAGATACGCAGTATTTT
cdr3_aa: CASTGDADTQYF
clone_size: few
j_call: TRBJ2-3
cdr3_length: 12
d_call: .
v_call: TRBV18

cdr3_nt: TGTGCCAGCTCACCCTTAGGGACAGGGGTCTACAATGAGCAGTTCTTC
cdr3_aa: CASSPLGTGVYNEQFF
clone_size: many
j_call: TRBJ2-1
cdr3_length: 16
d_call: TRBD1
v_call: TRBV18

cdr3_nt: TGTGCCAGCAGCCTGCCAGAGAACACTGAAGCTTTCTTT
cdr3_aa: CASSLPENTEAFF
clone_size: many
j_call: TRBJ1-1
cdr3_length: 13
d_call: .
v_call: TRBV13

cdr3_nt: TGCAGTGCTCCTAAGAAGGCGCGGGATGAGCAGTTCTTC
cdr3_aa: CSAPKKARDEQFF
clone_size: many
j_call: TRBJ2-1
cdr3_length: 13
d_call: .
v_call: TRBV20-1

cdr3_nt: TGTGCCACCAGCCTTAGGGGGGTAAAGGAGCAGTACTTC
cdr3_aa: CATSLRGVKEQYF
clone_size: .
j_call: TRBJ2-7
cdr3_length: 13
d_call: .
v_call: TRBV15

cdr3_nt: TGCAGTGCCCAAAGGACAGGGGTCAATGAGCAGTTCTTC
cdr3_aa: CSAQRTGVNEQFF
clone_size: .
j_call: TRBJ2-1
cdr3_length: 13
d_call: TRBD1
v_call: TRBV20-1

cdr3_nt: TGTGCCAGCAGCCCGACCGCGGGGGAATGGCAGTTCTTC
cdr3_aa: CASSPTAGEWQFF
clone_size: many
j_call: TRBJ2-1
cdr3_length: 13
d_call: TRBD2
v_call: TRBV7-3

cdr3_nt: TGTGCCAGCAGTTACGCAGGGAGGCCTGAAGCTTTCTTT
cdr3_aa: CASSYAGRPEAFF
clone_size: .
j_call: TRBJ1-1
cdr3_length: 13
d_call: .
v_call: TRBV6-2/TRBV6-3

cdr3_nt: TGTGCCAGCAGCTTACAGACAGGAGCTTATGGCTACACCTTC
cdr3_aa: CASSLQTGAYGYTF
clone_size: many
j_call: TRBJ1-2
cdr3_length: 14
d_call: .
v_call: TRBV7-2

cdr3_nt: TGCAGCCCGCCAGCGGGGGGTGGCGAGCAGTACTTC
cdr3_aa: CSPPAGGGEQYF
clone_size: .
j_call: TRBJ2-7
cdr3_length: 12
d_call: TRBD2
v_call: TRBV20-1

cdr3_nt: TGTGCCAGCAGCTTGGCGGGGCCGGGCACAGATACGCAGTATTTT
cdr3_aa: CASSLAGPGTDTQYF
clone_size: many
j_call: TRBJ2-3
cdr3_length: 15
d_call: .
v_call: TRBV7-2

cdr3_nt: TGTGCCAGCGGGGGCGCCCTGAACACTGAAGCTTTCTTT
cdr3_aa: CASGGALNTEAFF
clone_size: many
j_call: TRBJ1-1
cdr3_length: 13
d_call: .
v_call: TRBV7-2

cdr3_nt: TGTGCCAGCAGCGTAAGTGACGGAGGCTACGAGCAGTACTTC
cdr3_aa: CASSVSDGGYEQYF
clone_size: few
j_call: TRBJ2-7
cdr3_length: 14
d_call: .
v_call: TRBV9